Listed here is a single T cell receptor (beta chain). This entry belongs to a study of blood T cell repertoires in COVID-19. As for the study in general: PBMCs, B-cell-depleted T cells, or T cells provided the cDNA or gDNA that made up the material.

This CDR3 spans 15 amino acids. The J segment lost 10 bases and the V segment lost 5 bases, leaving 8 bases of the junction unmatched. Germline V gene data show CDR1 as LGHDT and CDR2 as YNNKEL (reference sequence). This table comes from immunoSEQ multiplex PCR, and its TCRdb copy is limited to in-frame clones, with some not included. This table has around 97,000 clones, roughly nine tenths appearing once. The TCR comes from a woman aged 60-70 years with acute or convalescent COVID-19. Sequenced material: peripheral blood. This chain connects TRBV3-1 (or the pseudogene TRBV3-2) to TRBJ2-1, with 13 nucleotides matching TRBD2. The DNA of the CDR3 is TGTGCCAGCAGCTATGGACTAGCGGGAGCGGGCGAGCAGTTCTTC. Its translation: CASSYGLAGAGEQFF.